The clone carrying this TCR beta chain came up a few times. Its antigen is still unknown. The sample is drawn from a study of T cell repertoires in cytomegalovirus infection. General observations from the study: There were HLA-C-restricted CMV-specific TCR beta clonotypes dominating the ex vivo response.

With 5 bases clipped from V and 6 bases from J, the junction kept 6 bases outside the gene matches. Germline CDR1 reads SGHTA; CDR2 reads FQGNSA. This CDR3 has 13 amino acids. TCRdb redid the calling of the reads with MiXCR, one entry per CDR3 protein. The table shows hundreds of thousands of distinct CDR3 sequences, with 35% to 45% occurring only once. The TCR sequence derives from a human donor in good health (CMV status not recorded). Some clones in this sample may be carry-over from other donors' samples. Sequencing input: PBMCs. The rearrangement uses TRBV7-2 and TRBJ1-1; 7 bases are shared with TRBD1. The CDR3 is CASSPRGPAEAFF. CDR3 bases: TGTGCCAGCAGCCCAAGGGGGCCGGCTGAAGCTTTCTTT. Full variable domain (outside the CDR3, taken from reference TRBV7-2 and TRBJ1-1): GAGVSQSPSNKVTEKGKDVELRCDPISGHTALYWYRQSLGQGLEFLIYFQGNSAPDKSGLPSDRFSAERTGGSVSTLTIQRTQQEDSAVYLCASSPRGPAEAFFGQGTRLTVV.